These 20 T cell receptor beta chains came from one sample sequenced in a study of CD8 T cells in ankylosing spondylitis. TCRdb reprocessed the 5' RACE reads with MiXCR, giving one entry per CDR3 protein. The data hold some 250,000 distinct CDR3 sequences, with 20% to 30% observed a single time. Sequenced input: blood, either unsorted or a sorted T cell fraction (not recorded which). The receptors derive from a male donor with ankylosing spondylitis or in good health (not recorded which).

The rearrangement links TRBV29-1 to TRBJ2-7; D might be TRBD1 or TRBD2, each matching 5 bases. Germline values: CDR1 SQVTM, CDR2 ANQGSEA. The CDR3 extends over 13 amino acids. The V gene lost 6 bases and the J gene lost 0 bases, with 12 bases spanning the gap. CDR3 protein: CSVQRDGSYEQYF. The CDR3 nucleotides read TGCAGCGTCCAACGGGACGGCTCCTACGAGCAGTACTTC.

This clonotype was seen ten or more times. One end of the junction fails to match germline, which may point to a read error. This rearrangement joins TRBV6-1 to TRBJ1-4; perhaps TRBD1 as D (5 bases). In germline, CDR1 is MNHNS, CDR2 SASEGT. This CDR3 is 14 amino acids long. DNA for the CDR3: TGTGCCAGCGCTAAGGGACGGCTTAATGATAAACTGTTTTTT. The encoded protein is CASAKGRLNDKLFF.

The genes are TRBV20-1 and TRBJ2-1, with TRBD2 matching 7 bases. The CDR3 extends over 12 amino acids. The germline CDR1 and CDR2 sequences are DFQATT and SNEGSKA (reference sequence). J lost 9 bases, V lost 6 bases, and 8 bases had no gene match. DNA of the CDR3: TGCAGTGCCCCGCTGCCGGGAGGTGAGCAGTTCTTC. This codes for CSAPLPGGEQFF.

The chain has TRBV6-5 and TRBJ2-7, with D tentatively TRBD1 (5 bases). There are 13 residues in the CDR3. V lost 2 bases and J 0 bases, leaving 5 bases between the germline ends. Germline V CDR1 and CDR2: MNHEY, SVGAGI. The CDR3 here is CASSYRGSYEQYF. The CDR3 DNA reads TGTGCCAGCAGTTACAGGGGCTCCTACGAGCAGTACTTC.

This clonotype turned up a few times. The V gene is TRBV20-1, the J gene TRBJ2-5, with D hard to call. The V gene's germline CDR1 is DFQATT and CDR2 SNEGSKA (reference sequence). V lost 2 bases and J lost 3, with 13 bases in between. The CDR3 has 14 residues. Written as DNA, the CDR3 is TGCAGTGCTAGAATCCCGCCCTCGGAAGAGACCCAGTACTTC. This encodes CSARIPPSEETQYF.

The chain recombines TRBV7-9 with TRBJ1-5; D call uncertain. The germline CDR1 and CDR2 sequences are SEHNR and FQNEAQ (reference sequence). The V and J ends lost 1 base and 0 bases respectively, with 7 bases between them. The CDR3 runs 15 residues. The CDR3 region has the DNA TGTGCCAGCAGCTTAGGCGGCGATAGCAATCAGCCCCAGCATTTT. Its protein product is CASSLGGDSNQPQHF.

The rearrangement joins TRBV10-3 to TRBJ2-1; D gene unclear. Germline V gene sequence: CDR1 ENHRY, CDR2 SYGVKD. The CDR3 runs to 14 residues. Deletions cut 4 bases from V and 1 base from J, with 8 bases between. The CDR3 sequence: CAISGHKSYNEQFF. In DNA form, the CDR3 reads TGTGCCATCAGTGGACATAAATCCTACAATGAGCAGTTCTTC.

This clonotype has a handful of counts. DNA for the CDR3: TGTGCCACCAGCAGCCGGACAGGGAAAGACTATGGCTACACCTTC. Its translation: CATSSRTGKDYGYTF. This chain uses TRBV15 with TRBJ1-2; 8 bases fit TRBD1. Trimming took 3 bases from V and 3 from J; bases not matched to a gene: 6. The V gene's germline CDR1 is LNHNV and CDR2 YYDKDF (reference sequence). CDR3 length equals 15 residues.

This clonotype was recorded a few times. V gene TRBV20-1 combines with J gene TRBJ2-7; D ambiguous. V dropped 6 bases and J dropped 0 bases, with 18 bases sitting between them. This CDR3 spans 15 amino acids. Looked up from germline, CDR1 is DFQATT and CDR2 is SNEGSKA (reference sequence). CDR3 protein: CSAVFGRPTSYEQYF. CDR3 nucleotide sequence: TGCAGTGCCGTGTTTGGGCGTCCGACCTCCTACGAGCAGTACTTC.

V and J are TRBV12-3 or TRBV12-4 and TRBJ2-2, with D tentatively TRBD1 (5 bases). Trimming pared 6 bases from V and 5 bases from J, leaving 13 bases between. CDR3 length equals 14 residues. In DNA form, the CDR3 reads TGTGCCAGCAGCAAGGTTCGACAGACCGGGGAGCTGTTTTTT. Protein sequence: CASSKVRQTGELFF.

CDR3: CASSSNRDRYNEQFF. The CDR3 DNA sequence: TGTGCCAGCAGTTCAAATCGGGACAGATACAATGAGCAGTTCTTC. The chain employs TRBV6-5 and TRBJ2-1; TRBD1 aligns across 7 bases. The V gene end was trimmed by 4 bases and the J gene end by 4 bases; junction bases not matched to a gene: 7. The germline gives CDR1 MNHEY, CDR2 SVGAGI. This CDR3 contains 15 residues.

This clonotype was observed a handful of times. J is TRBJ2-1 and V is TRBV20-1; D may correspond to TRBD1 or TRBD2 (5 bases each). The V and J ends lost 3 bases and 1 base respectively, with 16 bases between them. The CDR3 spans 16 residues. Germline V gene lookup returns CDR1 DFQATT and CDR2 SNEGSKA (reference sequence). The CDR3 spells CSARAAGRASYNEQFF. In nucleotides, the CDR3 is TGCAGTGCTAGGGCCGCAGGGAGAGCGTCCTACAATGAGCAGTTCTTC.

The genes are TRBV29-1 and TRBJ1-2; D unclear. The CDR3 loop spans 14 amino acids. The V end lost 2 bases, the J end lost 0 bases, and 10 bases lay between the germline ends. Germline CDR1 and CDR2: SQVTM and ANQGSEA. CDR3 residues: CSVESPGANYGYTF. CDR3 coding DNA: TGCAGCGTTGAATCCCCAGGAGCTAACTATGGCTACACCTTC. The full variable domain, its missing parts supplied by reference TRBV29-1 and TRBJ1-2, is SAVISQKPSRDICQRGTSLTIQCQVDSQVTMMFWYRQQPGQSLTLIATANQGSEATYESGFVIDKFPISRPNLTFSTLTVSNMSPEDSSIYLCSVESPGANYGYTFGSGTRLTVV.

This clonotype was detected ten times or more. The chain joins TRBV20-1 to TRBJ2-7, with 11 bases aligning to TRBD2. J lost 7 bases, V lost 6 bases, and 11 bases had no gene match. The germline gives CDR1 DFQATT, CDR2 SNEGSKA (reference sequence). The CDR3 runs 14 residues. The CDR3 protein is CSASGTSGLREQYF. The CDR3 DNA follows: TGCAGTGCCAGCGGGACTAGCGGCCTGCGAGAGCAGTACTTC.

The chain uses TRBV29-1 and TRBJ2-5; 7 bases are a match to TRBD2. The junction had 11 bases not matched to a gene; V was cut back by 6 bases and J by 7 bases. CDR3 length: 13 residues. Germline V gene data show CDR1 as SQVTM and CDR2 as ANQGSEA. CDR3 in DNA: TGCAGCGTGCGGACTAGTAGTGATGGGACCCAGTACTTC. Its protein is CSVRTSSDGTQYF.

The chain is built from TRBV20-1 and TRBJ2-5, with 8 bases identical to TRBD2. Trimming cost V 1 base and J 3 bases; bases outside gene matches: 1. Per the germline V gene, CDR1 is DFQATT and CDR2 is SNEGSKA (reference sequence). The CDR3 contains 13 residues. CDR3 in amino acids: CSARVLAEETQYF. CDR3 sequence (DNA): TGCAGTGCTAGAGTACTAGCGGAAGAGACCCAGTACTTC.

This clonotype has at least ten counts. The rearrangement links TRBV20-1 to TRBJ2-1; 11 bases match TRBD2. V shed 5 bases, J shed 9 bases, and the junction held 9 bases outside the gene matches. CDR3 length: 14 residues. Germline V lookup: CDR1 DFQATT, CDR2 SNEGSKA (reference sequence). The CDR3 loop reads CSAGLAGGGGEQFF. CDR3 nucleotide sequence: TGCAGTGCTGGGCTAGCGGGGGGCGGTGGTGAGCAGTTCTTC.

The V call is TRBV12-3 or TRBV12-4, the J call TRBJ2-7, with TRBD1 matching over 8 bases. V dropped 4 bases and J dropped 2; count of bases not matched to a gene: 4. The CDR3 has 14 amino acids. The CDR3 nucleotides are TGTGCCAGCAGTTCAGGGGGCAGCGCCTACGAGCAGTACTTC. Its protein product is CASSSGGSAYEQYF.

This clonotype has only a few counts. The gene calls are TRBV3-1 and TRBJ2-5; D remains ambiguous. V was clipped by 1 base and J by 5 bases, with 8 bases between them. CDR3 length: 13 amino acids. The germline V gene has CDR1 LGHDT and CDR2 YNNKEL (reference sequence). The CDR3: CASSQGVVETQYF. The CDR3, as DNA: TGTGCCAGCAGCCAAGGAGTGGTGGAGACCCAGTACTTC.

Many counts were recorded for this clonotype. This sequence joins TRBV5-1 and TRBJ1-5; D is unresolved. V was clipped by 0 bases and J by 9 bases, with 10 bases between them. The CDR3 loop spans 13 amino acids. Germline V gene lookup returns CDR1 SGHRS and CDR2 YFSETQ. CDR3 sequence: CASSLDVDSPQHF. The CDR3 DNA reads TGCGCCAGCAGCTTGGATGTGGATTCGCCCCAGCATTTT.